This T cell receptor (beta chain) was profiled in a study of blood T cell repertoires in COVID-19. Study details: In each case, the material was cDNA or gDNA derived from T cells, B-cell-depleted T cells, or PBMCs.

This CDR3 region has 15 residues. Germline V gene data show CDR1 as MDHEN and CDR2 as SYDVKM. V dropped 5 bases and J dropped 6; count of bases not matched to a gene: 12. In the source study's methods: Amplification from reference gene primers served as the basis for estimated nucleated cell counts. The repertoire was sequenced with immunoSEQ multiplex PCR; TCRdb's copy has only in-frame clones and lacks some. The D gene and trimming were derived from the DNA, and the V and J assignments and clone size from that table. Found here are around 170,000 clones, about 86% of them singletons; the top ten hold over 7.5%.

The clonotype originates from a man over 45 with active or convalescent COVID-19. This chain links TRBV28 with TRBJ1-2, with TRBD1 identical over 7 bases. The specimen was peripheral blood. CDR3 DNA sequence: TGTGCCAGCAGTAAAAACAGGGGACAATCTAATGGCTACACCTTC. Translation: CASSKNRGQSNGYTF.